Sequencing of this T cell receptor (beta chain) was carried out in a study of T cell repertoires in cytomegalovirus infection. Study overall: Indications came from public TCR beta signatures; they pointed to CMV infection and to a matching HLA type.

Overall study results and limits: Dominating the ex vivo response were TCR beta clonotypes that were CMV-specific and HLA-C-restricted. Accumulated public TCR beta family frequency recognized individuals carrying CMV together with the relevant HLA.

Note on this clonotype: Antigen specificity is unknown.

TCRdb redid the calling of the reads with MiXCR, one entry per CDR3 protein. The sample consists of around 300,000 distinct CDR3 sequences, more than 9% of them appearing once. This CDR3 is built from 16 residues. The V segment lost 5 bases and the J segment 8 bases; nucleotides outside the gene matches: 9. This TCR was recovered from a human donor in good health (CMV status not recorded). Some clones in this sample may be carry-over from other donors' samples. Sequenced sample: PBMCs. The genes are TRBV12-3 or TRBV12-4 and TRBJ2-2; 12 nucleotides line up with TRBD1. This chain's CDR3 is CASSLPGQGASGELFF. Written as DNA, the CDR3 is TGTGCCAGCAGTCTACCGGGACAGGGGGCCTCTGGGGAGCTGTTTTTT.